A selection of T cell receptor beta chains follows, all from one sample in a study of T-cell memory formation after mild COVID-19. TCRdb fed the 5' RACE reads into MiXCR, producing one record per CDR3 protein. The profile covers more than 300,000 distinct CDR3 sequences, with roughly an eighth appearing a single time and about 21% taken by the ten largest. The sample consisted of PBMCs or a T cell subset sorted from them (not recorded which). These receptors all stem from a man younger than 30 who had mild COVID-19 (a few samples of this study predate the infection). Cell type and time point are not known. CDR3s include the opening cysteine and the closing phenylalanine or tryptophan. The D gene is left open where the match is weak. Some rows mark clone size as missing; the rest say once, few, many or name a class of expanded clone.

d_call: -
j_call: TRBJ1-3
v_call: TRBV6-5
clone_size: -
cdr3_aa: CASSYDRSSGNTIYF
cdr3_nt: TGTGCCAGCAGTTACGACAGGAGCTCTGGAAACACCATATATTTT

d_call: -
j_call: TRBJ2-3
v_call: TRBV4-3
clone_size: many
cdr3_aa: CASSQSGGFYGTQYF
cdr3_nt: TGCGCCAGCAGCCAGTCAGGCGGGTTCTACGGTACGCAGTATTTT

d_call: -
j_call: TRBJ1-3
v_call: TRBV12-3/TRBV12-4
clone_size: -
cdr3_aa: CASSSWASSGNTIYF
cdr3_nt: TGTGCCAGCAGTTCGTGGGCATCCTCTGGAAACACCATATATTTT

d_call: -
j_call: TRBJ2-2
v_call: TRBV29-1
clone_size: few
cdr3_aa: CSVEQNTGELFF
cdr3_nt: TGCAGCGTTGAACAAAACACCGGGGAGCTGTTTTTT

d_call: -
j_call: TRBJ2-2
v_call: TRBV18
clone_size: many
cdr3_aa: CASSPPRSQGLTGELFF
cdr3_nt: TGTGCCAGCTCACCACCCAGAAGCCAGGGGCTCACCGGGGAGCTGTTTTTT

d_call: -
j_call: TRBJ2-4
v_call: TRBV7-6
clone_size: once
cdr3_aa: CASSSGGAKNIQYF
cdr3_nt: TGTGCCAGCAGCAGCGGAGGGGCCAAAAACATTCAGTACTTC

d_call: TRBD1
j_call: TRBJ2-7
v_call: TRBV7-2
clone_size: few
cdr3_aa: CASSVWDRGDEQYF
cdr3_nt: TGTGCCAGCAGCGTATGGGACAGGGGGGACGAGCAGTACTTC

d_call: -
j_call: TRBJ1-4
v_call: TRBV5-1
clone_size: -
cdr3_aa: CASSVRDGRYEKLFF
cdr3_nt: TGCGCCAGCAGCGTACGGGACGGCCGCTATGAAAAACTGTTTTTT

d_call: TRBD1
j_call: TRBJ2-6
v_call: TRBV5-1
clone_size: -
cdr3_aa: CASSLGAGGTGANVLTF
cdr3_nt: TGCGCCAGCAGCTTGGGGGCAGGGGGCACTGGGGCCAACGTCCTGACTTTC

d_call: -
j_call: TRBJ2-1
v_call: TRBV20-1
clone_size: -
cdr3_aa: CSASLGMGYSYNEQFF
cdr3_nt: TGCAGTGCTAGCCTTGGGATGGGATACTCCTACAATGAGCAGTTCTTC

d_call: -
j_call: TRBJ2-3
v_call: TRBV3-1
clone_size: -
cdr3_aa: CASKNLTDTQYF
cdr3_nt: TGTGCCAGCAAAAACTTAACAGATACGCAGTATTTT

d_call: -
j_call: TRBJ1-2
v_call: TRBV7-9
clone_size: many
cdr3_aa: CASSRSQGNGYTF
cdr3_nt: TGTGCCAGCAGCCGGTCGCAAGGGAATGGCTACACCTTC

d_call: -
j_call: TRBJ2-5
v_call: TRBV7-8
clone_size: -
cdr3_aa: CASSAAPQETQYF
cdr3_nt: TGTGCCAGCAGCGCCGCTCCTCAAGAGACCCAGTACTTC

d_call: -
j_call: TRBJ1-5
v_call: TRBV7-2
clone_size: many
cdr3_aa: CASSFEGGGNQPQHF
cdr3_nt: TGTGCCAGCAGCTTTGAGGGGGGGGGCAATCAGCCCCAGCATTTT

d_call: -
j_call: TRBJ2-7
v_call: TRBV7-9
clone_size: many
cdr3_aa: CASSPRVGPTYEQYF
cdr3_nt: TGTGCCAGCAGCCCTCGTGTCGGGCCTACCTACGAGCAGTACTTC

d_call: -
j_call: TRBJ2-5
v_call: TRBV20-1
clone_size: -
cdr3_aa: CSAPGPWETQYF
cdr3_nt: TGCAGTGCTCCGGGCCCTTGGGAGACCCAGTACTTC

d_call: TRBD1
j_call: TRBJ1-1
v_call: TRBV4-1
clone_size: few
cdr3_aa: CASSIQGITEAFF
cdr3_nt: TGCGCCAGCAGTATACAGGGGATCACTGAAGCTTTCTTT

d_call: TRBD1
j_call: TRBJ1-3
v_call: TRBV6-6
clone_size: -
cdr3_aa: CASSYMQGATGNTIYF
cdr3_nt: TGTGCCAGCAGTTACATGCAGGGGGCGACTGGAAACACCATATATTTT

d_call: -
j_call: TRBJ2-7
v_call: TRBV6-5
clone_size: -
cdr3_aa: CASSYRQVHYEQYF
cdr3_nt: TGTGCCAGCAGTTACCGGCAGGTACACTACGAGCAGTACTTC

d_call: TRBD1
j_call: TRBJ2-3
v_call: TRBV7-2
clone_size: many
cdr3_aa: CASSSRTGDVDTQYF
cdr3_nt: TGTGCCAGCAGCTCGCGGACAGGGGATGTAGATACGCAGTATTTT

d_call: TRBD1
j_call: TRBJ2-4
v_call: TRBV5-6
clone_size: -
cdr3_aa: CASSPTGGGKNIQYF
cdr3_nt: TGTGCCAGCAGCCCGACAGGGGGTGGCAAAAACATTCAGTACTTC

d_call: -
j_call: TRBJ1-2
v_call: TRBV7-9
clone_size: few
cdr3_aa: CASSFSGFVGYTF
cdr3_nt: TGTGCCAGCAGCTTCTCTGGTTTTGTGGGCTACACCTTC

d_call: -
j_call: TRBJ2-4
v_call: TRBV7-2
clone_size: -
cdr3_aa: CASSLAPGNIQYF
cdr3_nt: TGTGCCAGCAGCTTAGCCCCCGGGAACATTCAGTACTTC